This T cell receptor (beta chain) is drawn from a study of T cells in Graves' hyperthyroidism and ophthalmopathy. Across the study: Peripheral blood was taken when the disease was first diagnosed, before any treatment began.

Study results and limitations: Also found in blood were most expanded thyroid clonotypes above 0.001.

The V end lost 2 bases, the J end lost 5 bases, and 12 bases lay between the germline ends. The CDR3 sequence is 15 residues long. Germline CDR1 is MNHEY and CDR2 is SVGEGT. The definition of stable Graves' hyperthyroidism was no ophthalmopathy progression within 18 months. Diagnosing involved the use of clinical symptoms, serum thyroxine and TRAb, thyroid ultrasound and orbital computed tomography. Amplification targeted TCR beta CDR3 regions from RNA transcripts. The TCR CDR3 first-round RT-PCR relied on the HTBI primer set. One entry per CDR3 protein results from TCRdb running MiXCR on the multiplex PCR reads. The sample consists of hundreds of thousands of distinct CDR3 sequences, over 35% of them appearing once. Note on this clonotype: Its target is not known.

The chain carries TRBV6-2 or TRBV6-3 and TRBJ2-2, with D perhaps matching TRBD2 (5 bases). The sample comprised blood. The TCR comes from a man aged 18 to 30 with Graves' hyperthyroidism. The CDR3 bases are TGTGCCAGCAGTTACAGGTCGTCGGGGACCGGGGAGCTGTTTTTT. It yields the protein CASSYRSSGTGELFF.